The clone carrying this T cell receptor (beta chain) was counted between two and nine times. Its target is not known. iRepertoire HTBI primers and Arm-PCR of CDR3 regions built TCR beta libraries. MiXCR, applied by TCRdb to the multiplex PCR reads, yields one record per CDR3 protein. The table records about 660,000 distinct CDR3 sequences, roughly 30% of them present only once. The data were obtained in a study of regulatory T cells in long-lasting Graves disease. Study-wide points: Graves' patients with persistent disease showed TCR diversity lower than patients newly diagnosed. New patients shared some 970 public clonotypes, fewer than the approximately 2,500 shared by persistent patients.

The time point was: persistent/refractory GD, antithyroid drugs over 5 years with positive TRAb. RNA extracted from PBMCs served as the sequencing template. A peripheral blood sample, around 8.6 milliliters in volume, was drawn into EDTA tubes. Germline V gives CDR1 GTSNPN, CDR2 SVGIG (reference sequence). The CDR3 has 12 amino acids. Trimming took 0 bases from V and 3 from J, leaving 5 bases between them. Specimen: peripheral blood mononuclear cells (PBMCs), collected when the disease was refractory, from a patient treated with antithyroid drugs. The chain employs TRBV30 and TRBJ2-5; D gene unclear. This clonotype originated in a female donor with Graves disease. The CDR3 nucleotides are TGTGCCTGGAGTGTGTCGGAAGAGACCCAGTACTTC. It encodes CAWSVSEETQYF. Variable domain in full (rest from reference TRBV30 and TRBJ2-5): SQTIHQWPATLVQPVGSPLSLECTVEGTSNPNLYWYRQAAGRGLQLLFYSVGIGQISSEVPQNLSASRPQDRQFILSSKKLLLSDSGFYLCAWSVSEETQYFGPGTRLLVL.